Below are 7 T cell receptor beta chains sequenced from a single sample in a study of shared clonotypes between healthy human individuals. Using immunoSEQ multiplex PCR, the repertoire was profiled, and TCRdb retains in-frame clones only, with some absent. The sample shows about 580,000 clones, nearly 98% of them seen only once. CD45RO-negative CD8 cells positively selected for CCR7 made up the naive population, which excluded terminally differentiated effector memory CD45RA+ cells. Sample: naive CD8+ T cells sorted from blood. These receptors all stem from a man younger than 40 in good health.

This chain uses TRBV15 with TRBJ2-7; D may be TRBD1 or TRBD2 (5 bases each). V was pared by 0 bases and J by 1 base, with 19 bases between. Germline CDR1 is LNHNV and CDR2 is YYDKDF (reference sequence). The CDR3 spans 18 residues. The DNA of the CDR3 is TGTGCCACCAGCAGAGAGGGGGTTGGGGTAGAATATTCCTACGAGCAGTACTTC. Translation gives CATSREGVGVEYSYEQYF. Full variable domain (outside the CDR3, taken from reference TRBV15 and TRBJ2-7): DAMVIQNPRYQVTQFGKPVTLSCSQTLNHNVMYWYQQKSSQAPKLLFHYYDKDFNNEADTPDNFQSRRPNTSFCFLDIRSPGLGDTAMYLCATSREGVGVEYSYEQYFGPGTRLTVT.

This chain joins TRBV30 and TRBJ1-1, with D unclear. In germline, CDR1 is GTSNPN, CDR2 SVGIG (reference sequence). Trimming pared 0 bases from V and 8 bases from J, leaving 10 bases between. CDR3 length: 12 amino acids. CDR3 coding DNA: TGTGCCTGGAGTGTATATCGCAGCGAAGCTTTCTTT. It translates to CAWSVYRSEAFF.

V and J are TRBV7-9 and TRBJ2-7; D is uncertain. The CDR3 is made up of 16 amino acids. Germline-derived CDR1 and CDR2 are SEHNR and FQNEAQ (reference sequence). V lost 5 bases to trimming and J lost 0 bases, with 17 bases between them. DNA for the CDR3: TGTGCCAGCAGCCCACTTTACGGCAGGAGCTCCTACGAGCAGTACTTC. Its translation: CASSPLYGRSSYEQYF.

V and J are TRBV15 and TRBJ2-5, with D perhaps matching TRBD2 (5 bases). The CDR3 is made up of 16 amino acids. The V gene's germline CDR1 is LNHNV and CDR2 YYDKDF (reference sequence). Trimming removed 4 bases from V and 1 base from J, with 16 bases in between. The CDR3 protein is CATSTFLEASQETQYF. CDR3 nucleotide sequence: TGTGCCACCAGCACCTTTCTGGAGGCGAGCCAAGAGACCCAGTACTTC.

The genes are TRBV7-2 and TRBJ2-7, with 12 bases matching TRBD2. Germline assignment: CDR1 SGHTA and CDR2 FQGNSA. The CDR3 is 17 amino acids. V shed 5 bases and J 3 bases; nucleotides not matched to a gene: 11. CDR3 loop: CASSLPRGLAGYYEQYF. CDR3 nucleotides: TGTGCCAGCAGCCTACCCCGAGGACTAGCGGGATACTACGAGCAGTACTTC.

This clone is a singleton in its sample. The J gene is TRBJ1-2, the V gene TRBV7-9; 8 nucleotides agree with TRBD1. Germline trimming cut 4 bases from V and 7 bases from J; bases unmatched to any gene: 23. Germline loops: CDR1 SEHNR, CDR2 FQNEAQ (reference sequence). This CDR3 region has 19 residues. CDR3 loop: CASSSPEEDRANRGFGYTF. As DNA, the CDR3 is TGTGCCAGCAGCTCACCCGAGGAGGACAGGGCCAATCGGGGGTTTGGCTACACCTTC.

About this clone: Within the sample, other DNA sequences also encode this same CDR3. This chain joins TRBV4-1 and TRBJ2-1; D unresolved. V lost 1 base and J 6 bases, leaving 4 bases between the germline ends. Germline CDR1 MGHRA, CDR2 YSYEKL. This CDR3 is built from 12 residues. The CDR3 reads CASSQGGNEQFF. CDR3 bases: TGCGCCAGCAGCCAAGGGGGCAATGAGCAGTTCTTC.